Following are 14 T cell receptor beta chains from one sample sequenced in a study of a mutant IDH1 vaccine in newly diagnosed glioma. These receptors are not linked to any known antigen. Indicated time point: week 23, last vaccination. A single vaccine dose contained 300 ug of mutant IDH1 20-mer peptide, and topical imiquimod was used with it. The data were produced by immunoSEQ multiplex PCR, yet TCRdb's version contains in-frame clones alone and is incomplete. The data show 25,000 to 35,000 clones, with approximately 84% seen just once and around 8% held by the top ten. The material was PBMCs, obtained from a glioma patient whose treatment included an IDH1 peptide vaccine. Receptor source: a woman younger than 30 with glioma.

This clone has only one observation. This chain links TRBV11-2 with TRBJ2-3, with 11 bases identical to TRBD2. This CDR3 contains 18 residues. Germline V CDR1 and CDR2: SGHAT, FQNNGV. Unmatched junction bases numbered 12, after V lost 5 bases and J lost 2 bases. The CDR3 DNA is TGTGCCAGCAGCCCACGATATTATAGCGGGGGGGACACAGATACGCAGTATTTT. As protein: CASSPRYYSGGDTDTQYF.

This rearrangement joins TRBV27 to TRBJ1-1, with unresolved D. Trimming removed 5 bases from V and 7 bases from J, with 5 bases in between. Germline values: CDR1 MNHEY, CDR2 SMNVEV (reference sequence). The CDR3 totals 10 residues. CDR3 nucleotides: TGTGCCAGCAGTGGGTTTGAAGCTTTCTTT. It encodes CASSGFEAFF.

The chain combines TRBV27 with TRBJ1-6; perhaps TRBD1 as D (6 bases). The CDR3 is 13 amino acids. The germline V and J ends were trimmed by 6 bases and 4 bases, with 7 bases remaining between them. Germline V CDR1 and CDR2: MNHEY, SMNVEV (reference sequence). The CDR3 nucleotides are TGTGCCAGCAGGGGACAATATAATTCACCCCTCCACTTT. This sequence encodes CASRGQYNSPLHF.

V and J are TRBV4-2 and TRBJ2-5; 10 nucleotides line up with TRBD2. This CDR3 comprises 16 residues. V lost 0 bases, J lost 4 bases, and 5 bases stayed unmatched. Germline CDR1 is LGHNA and CDR2 is YNFKEQ. CDR3 loop: CASSQDLASGGETQYF. As DNA, the CDR3 is TGTGCCAGCAGCCAAGATCTAGCTAGCGGGGGAGAGACCCAGTACTTC.

This clone was seen a few times. V gene TRBV4-2 combines with J gene TRBJ1-4; D gene unclear. CDR3 length equals 13 residues. The V gene's germline CDR1 is LGHNA and CDR2 YNFKEQ. With 1 base removed from V and 5 bases from J, the gap between germline ends came to 5 bases. This CDR3 is CASSQGTNEKLFF. In nucleotides, the CDR3 is TGTGCCAGCAGCCAAGGGACGAATGAAAAACTGTTTTTT.

The chain links TRBV5-1 to TRBJ2-7, with no clear D. This CDR3 region has 13 residues. Germline V gives CDR1 SGHRS, CDR2 YFSETQ. Trimming took 4 bases from V and 1 from J, leaving 9 bases between them. This chain's CDR3 is CASSTDLSYEQYF. CDR3 DNA: TGCGCCAGCAGCACAGACTTGTCCTACGAGCAGTACTTC.

The sample holds one count of this clone. This chain uses TRBV27 with TRBJ2-7; 9 bases fit TRBD1. The length of the CDR3 is 13 residues. V was pared by 8 bases and J by 4 bases, with 6 bases of the junction left unmatched. In germline, CDR1 is MNHEY, CDR2 SMNVEV (reference sequence). The CDR3 spells CASGQGSKYEQYF. The CDR3 nucleotides read TGTGCCAGCGGACAGGGGAGTAAGTACGAGCAGTACTTC.

V usage is TRBV6-1 and J usage is TRBJ2-2; D possibly corresponds to TRBD1 (6 bases). V lost 0 bases and J lost 5, with 10 bases in between. Germline CDR1 reads MNHNS; CDR2 reads SASEGT. The CDR3 extends over 15 amino acids. The CDR3 loop is CASSEAGARTGELFF. In nucleotides, the CDR3 is TGTGCCAGCAGTGAAGCGGGGGCGCGGACCGGGGAGCTGTTTTTT.

The J gene is TRBJ1-4, the V gene TRBV11-2; TRBD1 might be the D (5 bases). This CDR3 has 15 residues. Trimming stripped 2 bases from V and 3 bases from J, with 10 bases between. Germline assignment: CDR1 SGHAT and CDR2 FQNNGV. CDR3 in amino acids: CASSLWGSANEKLFF. Written as DNA, the CDR3 is TGTGCCAGCAGCTTATGGGGCAGTGCTAATGAAAAACTGTTTTTT. The whole variable domain, filled in from reference TRBV11-2 and TRBJ1-4, reads EAGVAQSPRYKIIEKRQSVAFWCNPISGHATLYWYQQILGQGPKLLIQFQNNGVVDDSQLPKDRFSAERLKGVDSTLKIQPAKLEDSAVYLCASSLWGSANEKLFFGSGTQLSVL.

The chain recombines TRBV19 with TRBJ2-6, with 10 bases that match TRBD1. The CDR3 sequence is 17 residues long. The J segment lost 0 bases and the V segment lost 4 bases, leaving 3 bases of the junction unmatched. Germline V gene data show CDR1 as LNHDA and CDR2 as SQIVND (reference sequence). CDR3 sequence: CASSRQGAPSGANVLTF. The CDR3 DNA reads TGTGCCAGTAGTAGACAGGGGGCCCCCTCTGGGGCCAACGTCCTGACTTTC.

The chain carries TRBV7-6 and TRBJ2-6; D is uncertain. Germline CDR1 SGHVS, CDR2 FNYEAQ. The V and J ends lost 0 bases and 3 bases respectively, with 0 bases between them. CDR3 size: 13 residues. The CDR3 nucleotides are TGTGCCAGCAGCTTAGCTGGGGCCAACGTCCTGACTTTC. Translating gives CASSLAGANVLTF.

The chain combines TRBV10-3 with TRBJ1-1; TRBD1 is a possible D gene (6 bases). V was trimmed by 1 base and J by 0 bases, leaving 12 bases between them. CDR3 length: 16 residues. Germline V gene sequence: CDR1 ENHRY, CDR2 SYGVKD. CDR3 DNA sequence: TGTGCCATCAGTGAGTACGAGGGACAACTGAACACTGAAGCTTTCTTT. This gives the protein CAISEYEGQLNTEAFF.

The rearrangement joins TRBV19 to TRBJ1-5, with a weak D call TRBD1 (5 bases). V gave up 4 bases and J gave up 0 bases, with 16 bases separating them. Germline lookup yields CDR1 LNHDA and CDR2 SQIVND (reference sequence). CDR3 length: 17 amino acids. CDR3 region: CASSTPPTVYSNQPQHF. The CDR3 nucleotides read TGTGCCAGTAGTACACCACCGACAGTTTATAGCAATCAGCCCCAGCATTTT.

This clone turned up a few times. V and J are TRBV11-3 and TRBJ2-2; possibly TRBD1 for D (6 bases). The V gene's germline CDR1 is SGHNT and CDR2 YENEEA. The CDR3 has 13 amino acids. The germline V and J ends were trimmed by 4 bases and 6 bases, with 9 bases remaining between them. CDR3 nucleotide sequence: TGTGCCAGCAGCTGGACAGACCCCGGGGAGCTGTTTTTT. Translation: CASSWTDPGELFF. Looking up the rest from reference TRBV11-3 and TRBJ2-2 gives the full variable domain: EAGVVQSPRYKIIEKKQPVAFWCNPISGHNTLYWYLQNLGQGPELLIRYENEEAVDDSQLPKDRFSAERLKGVDSTLKIQPAELGDSAVYLCASSWTDPGELFFGEGSRLTVL.